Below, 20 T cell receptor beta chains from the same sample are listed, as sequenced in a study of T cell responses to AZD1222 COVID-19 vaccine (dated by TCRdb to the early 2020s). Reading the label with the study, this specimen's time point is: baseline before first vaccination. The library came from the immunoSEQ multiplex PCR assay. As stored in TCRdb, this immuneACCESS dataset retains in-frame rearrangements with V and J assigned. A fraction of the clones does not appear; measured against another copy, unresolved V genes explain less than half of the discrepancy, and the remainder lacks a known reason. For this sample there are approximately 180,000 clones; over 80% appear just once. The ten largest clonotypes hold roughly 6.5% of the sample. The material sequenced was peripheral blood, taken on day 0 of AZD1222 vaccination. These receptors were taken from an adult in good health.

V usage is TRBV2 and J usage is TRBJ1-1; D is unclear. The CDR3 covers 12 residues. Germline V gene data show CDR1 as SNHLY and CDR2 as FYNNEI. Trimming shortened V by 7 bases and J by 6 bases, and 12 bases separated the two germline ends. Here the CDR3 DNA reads TGTGCCAGCAAATTCGAGGGCCCTGAAGCTTTCTTT. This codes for CASKFEGPEAFF.

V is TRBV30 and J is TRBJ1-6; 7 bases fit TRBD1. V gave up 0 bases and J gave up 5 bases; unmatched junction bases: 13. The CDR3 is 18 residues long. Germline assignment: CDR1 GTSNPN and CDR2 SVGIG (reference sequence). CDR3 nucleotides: TGTGCCTGGAGTGTACGTGGAGGGGGCTCGAGGAATAATTCACCCCTCCACTTT. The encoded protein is CAWSVRGGGSRNNSPLHF.

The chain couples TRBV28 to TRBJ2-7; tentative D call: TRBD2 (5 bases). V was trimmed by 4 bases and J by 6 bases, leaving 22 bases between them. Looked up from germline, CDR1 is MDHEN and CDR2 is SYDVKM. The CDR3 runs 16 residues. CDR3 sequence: CASSSPHPAGPREQYF. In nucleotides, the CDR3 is TGTGCCAGCAGTTCCCCCCACCCGGCGGGTCCGCGCGAGCAGTACTTC.

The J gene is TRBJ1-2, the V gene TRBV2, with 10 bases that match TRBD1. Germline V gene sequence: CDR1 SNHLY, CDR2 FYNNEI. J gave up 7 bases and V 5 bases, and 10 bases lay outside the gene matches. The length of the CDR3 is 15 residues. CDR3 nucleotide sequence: TGTGCCAGCAGTATTCTGACAGGGGGCGCTTCTGGCTACACCTTC. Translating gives CASSILTGGASGYTF.

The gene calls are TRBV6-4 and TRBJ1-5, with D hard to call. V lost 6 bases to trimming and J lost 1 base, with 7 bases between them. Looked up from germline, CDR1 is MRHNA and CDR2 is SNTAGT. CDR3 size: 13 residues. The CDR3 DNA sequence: TGTGCCAGCAGCGAACAAAGCAATCAGCCCCAGCATTTT. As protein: CASSEQSNQPQHF.

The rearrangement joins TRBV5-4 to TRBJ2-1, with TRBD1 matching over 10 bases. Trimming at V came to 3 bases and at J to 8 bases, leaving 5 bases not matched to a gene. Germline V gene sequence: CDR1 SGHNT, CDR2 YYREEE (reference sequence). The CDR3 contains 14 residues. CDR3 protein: CASSWGQGIDEQFF. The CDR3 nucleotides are TGTGCCAGCAGCTGGGGACAGGGGATCGATGAGCAGTTCTTC.

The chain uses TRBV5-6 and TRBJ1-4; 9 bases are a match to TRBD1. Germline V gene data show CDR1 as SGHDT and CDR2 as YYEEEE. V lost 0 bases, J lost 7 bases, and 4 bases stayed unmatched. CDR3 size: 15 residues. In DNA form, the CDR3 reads TGTGCCAGCAGCTTGGGGGGGACAGGGCGTGAAAAACTGTTTTTT. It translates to CASSLGGTGREKLFF.

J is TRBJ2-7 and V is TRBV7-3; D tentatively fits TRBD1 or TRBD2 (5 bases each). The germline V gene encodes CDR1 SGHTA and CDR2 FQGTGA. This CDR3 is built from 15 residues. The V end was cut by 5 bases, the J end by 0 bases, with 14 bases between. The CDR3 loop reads CASSPGSDSSYEQYF. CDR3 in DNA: TGTGCCAGCAGCCCGGGAAGTGACAGCTCCTACGAGCAGTACTTC.

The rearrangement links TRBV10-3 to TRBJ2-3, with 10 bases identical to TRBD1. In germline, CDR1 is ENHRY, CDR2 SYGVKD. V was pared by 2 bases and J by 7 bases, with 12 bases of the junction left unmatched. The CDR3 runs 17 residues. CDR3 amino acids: CAISEPEPGQGINTQYF. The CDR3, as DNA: TGTGCCATCAGTGAGCCCGAACCGGGACAGGGGATCAATACGCAGTATTTT.

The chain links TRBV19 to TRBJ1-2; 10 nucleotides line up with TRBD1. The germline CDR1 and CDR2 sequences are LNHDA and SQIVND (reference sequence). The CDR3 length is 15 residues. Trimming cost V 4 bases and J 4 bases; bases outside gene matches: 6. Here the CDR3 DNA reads TGTGCCAGTAGTAGGCTCGGACAGGGGGGCTATGGCTACACCTTC. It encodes CASSRLGQGGYGYTF.

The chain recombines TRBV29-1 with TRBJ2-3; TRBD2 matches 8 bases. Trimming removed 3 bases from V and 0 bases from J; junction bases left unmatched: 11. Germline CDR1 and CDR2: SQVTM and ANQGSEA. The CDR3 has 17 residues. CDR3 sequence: CSVDGAGGRTSTDTQYF. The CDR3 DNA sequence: TGCAGCGTTGATGGGGCGGGGGGTCGTACTAGCACAGATACGCAGTATTTT.

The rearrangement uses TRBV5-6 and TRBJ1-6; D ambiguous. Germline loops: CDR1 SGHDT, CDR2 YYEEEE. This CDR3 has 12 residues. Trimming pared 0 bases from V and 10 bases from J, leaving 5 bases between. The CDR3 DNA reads TGTGCCAGCAGCTTGGTGGAATCACCCCTCCACTTT. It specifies CASSLVESPLHF.

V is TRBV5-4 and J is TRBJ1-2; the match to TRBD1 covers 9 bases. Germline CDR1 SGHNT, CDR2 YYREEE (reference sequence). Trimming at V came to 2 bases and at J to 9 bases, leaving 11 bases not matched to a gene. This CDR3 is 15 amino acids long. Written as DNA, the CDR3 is TGTGCCAGCAGCTTAACAGGGGGCGCAGGTAAAAGCTACACCTTC. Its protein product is CASSLTGGAGKSYTF.

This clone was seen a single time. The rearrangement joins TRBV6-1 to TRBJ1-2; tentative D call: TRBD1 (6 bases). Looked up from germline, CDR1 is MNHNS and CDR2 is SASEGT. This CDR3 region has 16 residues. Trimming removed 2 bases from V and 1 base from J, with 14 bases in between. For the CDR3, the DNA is TGTGCCAGCAGTGAACTCCTTGGACAGTATAACTATGGCTACACCTTC. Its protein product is CASSELLGQYNYGYTF.

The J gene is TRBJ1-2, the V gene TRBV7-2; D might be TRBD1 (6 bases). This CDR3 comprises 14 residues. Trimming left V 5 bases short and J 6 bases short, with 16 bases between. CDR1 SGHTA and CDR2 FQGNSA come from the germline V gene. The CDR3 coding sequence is TGTGCCAGCAGCCACGGACAGTCAGCCAATGGCTACACCTTC. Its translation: CASSHGQSANGYTF.

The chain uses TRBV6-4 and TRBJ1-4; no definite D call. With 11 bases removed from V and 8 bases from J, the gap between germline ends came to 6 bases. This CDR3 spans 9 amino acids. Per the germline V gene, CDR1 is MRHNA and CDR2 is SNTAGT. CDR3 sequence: CALEEKLFF. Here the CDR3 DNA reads TGTGCCCTGGAGGAAAAACTGTTTTTT.

Written as DNA, the CDR3 is TGTGCCAGCAGCTTAGCACGAACAAATGAAAAACTGTTTTTT. It codes for CASSLARTNEKLFF. The V and J genes are TRBV7-2 and TRBJ1-4; D uncertain. The CDR3 sequence is 14 residues long. V lost 0 bases and J lost 5, with 7 bases in between. Germline V CDR1 and CDR2: SGHTA, FQGNSA.

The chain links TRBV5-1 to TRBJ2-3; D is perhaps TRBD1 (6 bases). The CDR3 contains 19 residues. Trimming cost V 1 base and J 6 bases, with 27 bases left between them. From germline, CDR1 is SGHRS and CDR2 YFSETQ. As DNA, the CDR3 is TGCGCCAGCAGCTTGAGGAAATATTCCGGCAGGGGAATTAGCGATACGCAGTATTTT. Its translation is CASSLRKYSGRGISDTQYF.

The CDR3 protein is CASSLATTPLDEQFF. CDR3 DNA sequence: TGTGCCAGCAGCTTAGCGACAACGCCGCTTGATGAGCAGTTCTTC. This chain links TRBV11-2 with TRBJ2-1, with unresolved D. Germline V gives CDR1 SGHAT, CDR2 FQNNGV. Trimming took 1 base from V and 8 from J, leaving 15 bases between them. CDR3 length: 15 residues.

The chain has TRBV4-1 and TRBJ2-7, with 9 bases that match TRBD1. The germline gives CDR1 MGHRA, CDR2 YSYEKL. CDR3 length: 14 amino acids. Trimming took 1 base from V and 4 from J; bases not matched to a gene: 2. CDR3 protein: CASSQVGQGYEQYF. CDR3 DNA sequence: TGCGCCAGCAGCCAAGTGGGACAGGGATACGAGCAGTACTTC.